This T cell receptor beta chain was retrieved from a study of neoadjuvant anti-PD-1 for oral cavity cancer. Blood cells were analyzed directly, without culture or expansion. V lost 0 bases to trimming and J lost 7 bases; unmatched junction nucleotides: 11. Germline CDR1 MGHRA, CDR2 YSYEKL. The CDR3 is 17 residues long. Method: immunoSEQ multiplex PCR; TCRdb's copy keeps in-frame clones and lacks some. The data contain 75,000 to 100,000 clones, about four fifths of them singletons. Specimen: PBMCs, collected before nivolumab (anti-PD-1) treatment. The TCR comes from a person between 40 and 85 years old with oral cavity squamous cell carcinoma. The V call is TRBV4-1, the J call TRBJ2-3, with 9 nucleotides matching TRBD2. The CDR3 region has the DNA TGCGCCAGCAGCCAAGATAGCGGTAGCGGGAGTCCATATACGCAGTATTTT. It codes for CASSQDSGSGSPYTQYF.